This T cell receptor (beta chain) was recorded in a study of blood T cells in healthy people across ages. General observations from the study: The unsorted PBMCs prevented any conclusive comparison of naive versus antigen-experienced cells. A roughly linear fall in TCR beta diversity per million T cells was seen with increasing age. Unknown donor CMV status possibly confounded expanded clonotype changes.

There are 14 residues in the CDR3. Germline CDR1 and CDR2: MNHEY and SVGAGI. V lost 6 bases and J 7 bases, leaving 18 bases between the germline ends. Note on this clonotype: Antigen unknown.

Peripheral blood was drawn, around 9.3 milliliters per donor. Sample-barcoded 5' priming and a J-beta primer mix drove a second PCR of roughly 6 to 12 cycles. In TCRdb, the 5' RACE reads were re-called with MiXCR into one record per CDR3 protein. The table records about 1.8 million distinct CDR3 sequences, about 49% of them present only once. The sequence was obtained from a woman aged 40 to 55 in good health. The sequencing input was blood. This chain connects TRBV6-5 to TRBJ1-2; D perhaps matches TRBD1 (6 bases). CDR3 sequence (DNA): TGTGCCAGCAGCCCGGAGGGGGGCGTTGGTGGCTACACCTTC. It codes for CASSPEGGVGGYTF.